The T cell receptor (beta chain) described here comes from a study of somatic mutations in cytotoxic T cells in rheumatoid arthritis. About the research overall: Among the T-cell populations stained with V beta antibodies, some were separated by flow sorting at nearly 100% purity, including V beta1+ cells whose TCRB was sequenced. Study-wide results and limits: Only rheumatoid arthritis patients, not healthy controls, showed CD8+ clonality increasing with age.

Per the original data handling: Among patient CD8+ clones larger than 1%, matches to published virus-specific TCRB sequences were rare. TCRdb's table, derived via immunoSEQ multiplex PCR, lists solely in-frame clones and lacks some. That table is the source of V, J and clone size, and D and trimming were worked out from the DNA. The data show about 29,000 clones, around nine tenths seen once. Comments on this clone: What it recognizes is unknown.

V was shortened by 1 base and J by 0 bases, with 10 bases between the two germline ends. The CDR3 consists of 16 residues. CDR1 MGHRA and CDR2 YSYEKL come from the germline V gene. The chain carries TRBV4-1 and TRBJ2-1; D might be TRBD2 (5 bases). The material sequenced was CD8+ T cells sorted from blood. This sequence was found in an adult with rheumatoid arthritis. CDR3 protein: CASSQVRAVSYNEQFF. CDR3 coding DNA: TGCGCCAGCAGCCAAGTCCGAGCGGTCTCCTACAATGAGCAGTTCTTC.